This T cell receptor beta chain was recovered during a study of CD8+ T cells in alopecia areata. Turning to the study itself: Tofacitinib dosing lasted 6 to 18 months, which was then followed by 6 months off drug.

This clone was seen a handful of times. Its antigen remains unknown. RNA extraction and reverse transcription yielded cDNA as sequencing template. The assay was immunoSEQ multiplex PCR, and TCRdb's table has in-frame clones only and misses some. The sample consists of approximately 160,000 clones, 55% to 75% of them appearing once. Points from the study as a whole: Under tofacitinib, numerous expanded lesional clonotypes remained detectable in scalp and blood. Scalp clonality and expanded CD8+ clones among the top 100 were significantly decreased by tofacitinib.

The treatment denotes: oral pan-JAK inhibitor, 5-10 mg twice daily. Punch biopsies of lesional scalp, plus peripheral blood, were taken from alopecia areata patients. Deletions cut 1 base from V and 9 bases from J, with 9 bases between. Germline V lookup: CDR1 DFQATT, CDR2 SNEGSKA (reference sequence). The CDR3 loop spans 11 amino acids. This sequence originates from a human donor with alopecia areata. The sequencing used CD4+ T cells sorted from blood, collected at week 24, from a patient treated with tofacitinib. The rearrangement joins TRBV20-1 to TRBJ1-2; a possible D gene is TRBD1 (6 bases). The CDR3 protein is CSARVGQRYTF. CDR3 in DNA: TGCAGTGCTAGAGTCGGACAGCGCTACACCTTC.